The rows below give T cell receptor beta chains drawn from one sample of a study of spatial heterogeneity in lung cancer. TCRdb passed the 5' RACE reads through MiXCR, listing each CDR3 protein once. The sample contains around 100,000 distinct CDR3 sequences, 3.5% to 5% of which appear only once. The starting material was lung tumor tissue, obtained at surgery. Source of these receptors: a male donor with early-stage non-small cell lung cancer. CDR3s leave out the opening cysteine and the closing phenylalanine or tryptophan. The order of the fields is V gene, CDR3 length, J gene, CDR3 protein.

V: TRBV4-1; length: 15; J: TRBJ1-3; CDR3: ASSQVVTFRSGNTIY
V: TRBV20-1; length: 13; J: TRBJ1-4; CDR3: SARDSGTGRSKLF
V: TRBV11-2; length: 13; J: TRBJ1-4; CDR3: ASSQLSGFNEKLF
V: TRBV20-1; length: 12; J: TRBJ2-3; CDR3: SARSPGSTDTQY
V: TRBV20-1; length: 13; J: TRBJ2-3; CDR3: SAPWGTEHTDTQY
V: TRBV10-3; length: 10; J: TRBJ2-7; CDR3: AISDGAYEQY
V: TRBV10-3; length: 12; J: TRBJ1-2; CDR3: AISETGSVAGYT
V: TRBV3-1; length: 14; J: TRBJ2-3; CDR3: ASSRAGVPFVDTQY
V: TRBV7-9; length: 11; J: TRBJ2-1; CDR3: ASSLATSNEQF
V: TRBV20-1; length: 13; J: TRBJ2-3; CDR3: SASGAAEPADTQY
V: TRBV20-1; length: 14; J: TRBJ2-1; CDR3: SAHKASGSPNNEQF
V: TRBV25-1; length: 11; J: TRBJ2-7; CDR3: ASSAWDRYEQY
V: TRBV7-2; length: 12; J: TRBJ1-5; CDR3: ASSLEGPRQPQH
V: TRBV2; length: 12; J: TRBJ2-1; CDR3: ASKWTSGYNEQF
V: TRBV12-3/TRBV12-4; length: 12; J: TRBJ1-5; CDR3: ASSLRTVNQPQH
V: TRBV3-1; length: 11; J: TRBJ2-7; CDR3: ASSQDLLSEQY
V: TRBV7-9; length: 12; J: TRBJ1-4; CDR3: ASSPREGEEKLF
V: TRBV20-1; length: 16; J: TRBJ2-2; CDR3: SATASGRKVGRTGELF
V: TRBV4-1; length: 12; J: TRBJ2-7; CDR3: ASSRPGQAYEQY
V: TRBV11-2; length: 15; J: TRBJ1-1; CDR3: ASSPRQKTAMNTEAF
V: TRBV5-1; length: 12; J: TRBJ2-3; CDR3: ASSLNRVEDTQY
V: TRBV2; length: 10; J: TRBJ2-3; CDR3: ATAALTDTQY
V: TRBV28; length: 13; J: TRBJ2-6; CDR3: ASRTGASGANVLT
V: TRBV20-1; length: 12; J: TRBJ2-3; CDR3: SASRISSTDTQY
V: TRBV7-9; length: 11; J: TRBJ2-7; CDR3: ASSSRDRAEQY
V: TRBV7-2; length: 11; J: TRBJ2-1; CDR3: ASSLAGRGEQF
V: TRBV7-9; length: 15; J: TRBJ2-1; CDR3: ASSPPPPSATYNEQF
V: TRBV5-1; length: 11; J: TRBJ2-7; CDR3: ASSFQGRYEQY
V: TRBV11-2; length: 11; J: TRBJ2-1; CDR3: ASSLDNWSEQF
V: TRBV14; length: 10; J: TRBJ2-1; CDR3: ASSLGGNEQF
V: TRBV4-1; length: 17; J: TRBJ1-4; CDR3: ASSHRRLPGTASNEKLF
V: TRBV12-3/TRBV12-4; length: 11; J: TRBJ2-7; CDR3: ASRRTGINEQY
V: TRBV11-2; length: 13; J: TRBJ1-6; CDR3: ASSLGDRRRSPLH
V: TRBV20-1; length: 15; J: TRBJ1-2; CDR3: SARVASAGQGALGYT
V: TRBV6-6; length: 13; J: TRBJ2-1; CDR3: ASIPDIAGSYEQF
V: TRBV28; length: 13; J: TRBJ2-2; CDR3: ASSFIEDNTGELF
V: TRBV12-3/TRBV12-4; length: 14; J: TRBJ2-7; CDR3: ASSYTAGLASYEQY
V: TRBV28; length: 11; J: TRBJ1-5; CDR3: ASRDPTVGPQH
V: TRBV20-1; length: 10; J: TRBJ1-1; CDR3: SARGDGVEAF
V: TRBV7-9; length: 10; J: TRBJ1-5; CDR3: ASSYQNQPQH
V: TRBV24-1; length: 12; J: TRBJ1-4; CDR3: ATSDGQPNEKLF
V: TRBV2; length: 15; J: TRBJ2-3; CDR3: ASSEGLAGGSTDTQY
V: TRBV4-1; length: 13; J: TRBJ1-1; CDR3: ASRIPGARPSEAF
V: TRBV7-8; length: 11; J: TRBJ2-7; CDR3: ATSQGRPYEQY
V: TRBV28; length: 15; J: TRBJ1-3; CDR3: ASSLIEDRTSGNTIY
V: TRBV3-1; length: 12; J: TRBJ2-6; CDR3: ASSPTSGANVLT
V: TRBV5-1; length: 13; J: TRBJ2-7; CDR3: ASSHTGAPTYEQY
V: TRBV20-1; length: 12; J: TRBJ2-1; CDR3: SASQAGEVSEQF
V: TRBV3-1; length: 12; J: TRBJ2-7; CDR3: ASSQDPRSYEQY
V: TRBV4-2; length: 15; J: TRBJ1-5; CDR3: ASSQGRGQGWNQPQH
V: TRBV2; length: 12; J: TRBJ2-5; CDR3: ALNTGGFEETQY
V: TRBV4-2; length: 17; J: TRBJ2-1; CDR3: ASSPALADTYLSYNEQF
V: TRBV28; length: 11; J: TRBJ2-7; CDR3: ASRKELNYEQY
V: TRBV29-1; length: 13; J: TRBJ2-1; CDR3: SVGASGVDYNEQF
V: TRBV4-1; length: 16; J: TRBJ2-3; CDR3: ASSQPPLGRGHTDTQY
V: TRBV7-9; length: 11; J: TRBJ1-1; CDR3: ASSLWGTGEAF
V: TRBV20-1; length: 12; J: TRBJ1-5; CDR3: SARQGAVGQPQH
V: TRBV12-3/TRBV12-4; length: 13; J: TRBJ2-1; CDR3: ASSLSAGTYNEQF
V: TRBV28; length: 13; J: TRBJ1-5; CDR3: ASSSPEGLNQPQH